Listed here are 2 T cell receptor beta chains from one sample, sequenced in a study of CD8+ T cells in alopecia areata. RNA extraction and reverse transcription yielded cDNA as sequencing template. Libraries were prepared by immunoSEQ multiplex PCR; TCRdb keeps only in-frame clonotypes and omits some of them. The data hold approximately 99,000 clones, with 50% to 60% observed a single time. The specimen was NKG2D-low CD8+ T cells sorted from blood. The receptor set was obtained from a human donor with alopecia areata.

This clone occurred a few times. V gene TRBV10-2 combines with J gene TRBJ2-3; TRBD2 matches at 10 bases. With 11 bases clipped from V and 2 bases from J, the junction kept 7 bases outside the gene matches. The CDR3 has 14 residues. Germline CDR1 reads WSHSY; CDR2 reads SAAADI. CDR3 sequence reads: CAASSGSSTDTQYF. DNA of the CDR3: TGCGCCGCCTCTAGCGGGAGTTCCACAGATACGCAGTATTTT.

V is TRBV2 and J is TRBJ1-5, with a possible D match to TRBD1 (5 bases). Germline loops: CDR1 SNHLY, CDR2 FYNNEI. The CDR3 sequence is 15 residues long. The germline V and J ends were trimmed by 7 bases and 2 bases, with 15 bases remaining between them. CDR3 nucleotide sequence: TGTGCCAGCACCCCGTACGGGGCCGGCAATCAGCCCCAGCATTTT. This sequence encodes CASTPYGAGNQPQHF.